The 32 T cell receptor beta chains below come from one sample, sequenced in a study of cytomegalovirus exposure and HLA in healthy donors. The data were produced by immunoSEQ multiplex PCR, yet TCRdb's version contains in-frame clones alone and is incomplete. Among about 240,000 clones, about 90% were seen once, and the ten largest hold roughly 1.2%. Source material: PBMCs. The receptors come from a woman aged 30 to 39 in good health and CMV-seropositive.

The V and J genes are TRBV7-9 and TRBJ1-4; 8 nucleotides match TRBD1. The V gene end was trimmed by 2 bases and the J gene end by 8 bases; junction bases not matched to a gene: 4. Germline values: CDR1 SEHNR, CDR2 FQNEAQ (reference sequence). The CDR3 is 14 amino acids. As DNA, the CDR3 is TGTGCCAGCAGCTTAAAACAGGGGGGCGAAAAACTGTTTTTT. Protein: CASSLKQGGEKLFF.

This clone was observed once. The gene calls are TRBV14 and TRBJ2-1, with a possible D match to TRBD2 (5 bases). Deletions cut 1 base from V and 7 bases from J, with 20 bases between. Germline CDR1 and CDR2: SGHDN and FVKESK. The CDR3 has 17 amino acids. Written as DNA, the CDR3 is TGTGCCAGCAGCCAAGGACTATTTGCGTCGAACGGGAATGAGCAGTTCTTC. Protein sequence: CASSQGLFASNGNEQFF. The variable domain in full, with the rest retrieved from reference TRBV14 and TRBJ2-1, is EAGVTQFPSHSVIEKGQTVTLRCDPISGHDNLYWYRRVMGKEIKFLLHFVKESKQDESGMPNNRFLAERTGGTYSTLKVQPAELEDSGVYFCASSQGLFASNGNEQFFGPGTRLTVL.

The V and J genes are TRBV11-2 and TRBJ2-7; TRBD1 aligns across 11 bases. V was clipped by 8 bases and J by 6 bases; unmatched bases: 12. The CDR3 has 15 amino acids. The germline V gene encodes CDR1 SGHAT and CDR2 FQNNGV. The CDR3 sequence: CASGLGTGGVGEQYF. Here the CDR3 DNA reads TGTGCCAGCGGCCTCGGGACAGGGGGTGTTGGCGAGCAGTACTTC.

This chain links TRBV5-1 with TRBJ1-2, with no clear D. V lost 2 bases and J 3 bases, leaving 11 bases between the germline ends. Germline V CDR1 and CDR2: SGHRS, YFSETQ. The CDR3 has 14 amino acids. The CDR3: CASSFSGVDYGYTF. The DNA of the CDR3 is TGCGCCAGCAGCTTTTCCGGGGTCGACTATGGCTACACCTTC.

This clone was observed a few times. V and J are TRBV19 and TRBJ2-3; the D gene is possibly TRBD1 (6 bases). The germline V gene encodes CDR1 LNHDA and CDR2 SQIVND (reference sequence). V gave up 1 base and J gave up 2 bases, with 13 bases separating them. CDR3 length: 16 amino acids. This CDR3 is CASSIVPGVYTDTQYF. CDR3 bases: TGTGCCAGTAGTATAGTACCAGGGGTATACACAGATACGCAGTATTTT.

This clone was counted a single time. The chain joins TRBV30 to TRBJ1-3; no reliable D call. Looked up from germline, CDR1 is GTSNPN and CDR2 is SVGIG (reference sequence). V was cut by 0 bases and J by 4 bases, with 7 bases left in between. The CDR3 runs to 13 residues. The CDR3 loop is CAWSVRGGNTIYF. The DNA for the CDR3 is TGTGCCTGGAGTGTACGGGGAGGAAACACCATATATTTT.

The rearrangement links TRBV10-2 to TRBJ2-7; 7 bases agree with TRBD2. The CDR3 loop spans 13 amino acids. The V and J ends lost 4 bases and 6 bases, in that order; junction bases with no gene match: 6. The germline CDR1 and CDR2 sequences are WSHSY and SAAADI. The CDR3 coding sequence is TGCGCCAGCAGTGCCGGGACGGGGGGCGAGCAGTACTTC. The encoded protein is CASSAGTGGEQYF.

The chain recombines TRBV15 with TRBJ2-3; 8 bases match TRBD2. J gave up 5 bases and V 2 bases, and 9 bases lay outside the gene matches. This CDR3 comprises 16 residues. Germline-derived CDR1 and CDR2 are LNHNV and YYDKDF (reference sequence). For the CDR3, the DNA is TGTGCCACCAGCAGAAGAACCGGGACTAGTGGAGATACGCAGTATTTT. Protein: CATSRRTGTSGDTQYF.

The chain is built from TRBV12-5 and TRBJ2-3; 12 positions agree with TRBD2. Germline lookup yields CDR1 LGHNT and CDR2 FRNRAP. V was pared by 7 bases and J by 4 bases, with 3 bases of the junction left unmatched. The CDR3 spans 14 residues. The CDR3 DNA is TGTGCTAGTGCGTCTAGCGGGAGGGCAGATACGCAGTATTTT. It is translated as CASASSGRADTQYF.

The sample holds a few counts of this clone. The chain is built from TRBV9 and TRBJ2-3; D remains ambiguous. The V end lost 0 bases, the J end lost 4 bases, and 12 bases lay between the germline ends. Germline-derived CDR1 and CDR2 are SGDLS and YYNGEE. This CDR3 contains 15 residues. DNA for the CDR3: TGTGCCAGCAGCGTAGCCGTTCTGAGCGCAGATACGCAGTATTTT. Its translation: CASSVAVLSADTQYF.

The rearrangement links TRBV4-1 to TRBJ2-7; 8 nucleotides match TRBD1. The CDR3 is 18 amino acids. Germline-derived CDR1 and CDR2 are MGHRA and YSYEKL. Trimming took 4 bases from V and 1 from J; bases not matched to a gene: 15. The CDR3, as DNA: TGCGCCAGCAGCCCGACTCCTTCACAGGGGGTAGTTTCCTACGAGCAGTACTTC. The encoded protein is CASSPTPSQGVVSYEQYF.

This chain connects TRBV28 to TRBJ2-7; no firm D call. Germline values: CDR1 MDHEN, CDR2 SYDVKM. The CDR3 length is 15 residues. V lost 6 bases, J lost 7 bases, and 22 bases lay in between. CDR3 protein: CASSPSAAGEEEQYF. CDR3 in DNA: TGTGCCAGCAGCCCCTCTGCGGCCGGAGAGGAAGAGCAGTACTTC. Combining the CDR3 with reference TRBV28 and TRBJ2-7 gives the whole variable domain DVKVTQSSRYLVKRTGEKVFLECVQDMDHENMFWYRQDPGLGLRLIYFSYDVKMKEKGDIPEGYSVSREKKERFSLILESASTNQTSMYLCASSPSAAGEEEQYFGPGTRLTVT.

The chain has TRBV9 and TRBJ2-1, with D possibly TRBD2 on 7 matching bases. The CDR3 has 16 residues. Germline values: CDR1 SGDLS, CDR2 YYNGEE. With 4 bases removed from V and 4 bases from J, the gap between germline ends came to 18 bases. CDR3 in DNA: TGTGCCAGCAGCCCCCGAGGGGGGGCATCTTACAATGAGCAGTTCTTC. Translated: CASSPRGGASYNEQFF.

CDR3 region: CASSFYQSGRFDEQFF. In DNA form, the CDR3 reads TGTGCCAGCAGCTTTTACCAAAGCGGGAGGTTTGATGAGCAGTTCTTC. J is TRBJ2-1 and V is TRBV5-6; 9 bases align to TRBD2. Germline values: CDR1 SGHDT, CDR2 YYEEEE. J lost 8 bases, V lost 2 bases, and 11 bases had no gene match. The CDR3 totals 16 residues.

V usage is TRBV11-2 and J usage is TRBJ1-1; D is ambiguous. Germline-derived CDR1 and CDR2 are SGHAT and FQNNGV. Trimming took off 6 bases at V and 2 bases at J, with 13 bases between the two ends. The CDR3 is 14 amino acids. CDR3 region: CASSISGLNTEAFF. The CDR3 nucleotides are TGTGCCAGCAGTATCTCGGGTTTAAACACTGAAGCTTTCTTT.

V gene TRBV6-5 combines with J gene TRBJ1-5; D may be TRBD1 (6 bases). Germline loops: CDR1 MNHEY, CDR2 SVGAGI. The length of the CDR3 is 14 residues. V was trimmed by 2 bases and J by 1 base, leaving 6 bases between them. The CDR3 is CASSYGQSNQPQHF. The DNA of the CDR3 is TGTGCCAGCAGTTACGGACAGAGCAATCAGCCCCAGCATTTT.

The CDR3 here is CSVAGQGAYNEQFF. DNA of the CDR3: TGCAGCGTTGCAGGACAGGGAGCCTACAATGAGCAGTTCTTC. J is TRBJ2-1 and V is TRBV29-1; 8 bases agree with TRBD1. This CDR3 region has 14 residues. CDR1 and CDR2 (germline): SQVTM, ANQGSEA. The V gene end was trimmed by 4 bases and the J gene end by 2 bases; junction bases not matched to a gene: 4.

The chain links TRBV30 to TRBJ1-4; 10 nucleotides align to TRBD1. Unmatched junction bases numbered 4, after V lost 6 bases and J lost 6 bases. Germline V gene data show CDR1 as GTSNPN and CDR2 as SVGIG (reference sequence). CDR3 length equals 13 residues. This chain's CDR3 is CACKDRGYEKLFF. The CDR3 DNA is TGTGCCTGTAAGGACAGGGGGTATGAAAAACTGTTTTTT.

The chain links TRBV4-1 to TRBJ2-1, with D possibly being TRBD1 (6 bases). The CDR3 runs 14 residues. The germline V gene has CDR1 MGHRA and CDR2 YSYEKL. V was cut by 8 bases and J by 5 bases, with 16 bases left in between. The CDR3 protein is CASRPRDTDNEQFF. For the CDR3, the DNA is TGCGCCAGCCGTCCCCGGGACACGGACAATGAGCAGTTCTTC.

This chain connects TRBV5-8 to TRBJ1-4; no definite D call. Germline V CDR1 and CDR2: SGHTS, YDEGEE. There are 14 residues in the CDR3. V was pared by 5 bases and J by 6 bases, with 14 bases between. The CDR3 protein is CASSAWAADEKLFF. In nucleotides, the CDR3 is TGTGCCAGCAGTGCGTGGGCTGCCGATGAAAAACTGTTTTTT.

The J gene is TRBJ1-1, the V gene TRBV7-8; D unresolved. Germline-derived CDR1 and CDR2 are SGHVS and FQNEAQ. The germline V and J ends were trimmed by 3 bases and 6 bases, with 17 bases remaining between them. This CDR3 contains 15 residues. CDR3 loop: CASSFFRGVEAEAFF. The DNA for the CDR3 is TGTGCCAGCAGCTTTTTCCGCGGGGTAGAGGCTGAAGCTTTCTTT.

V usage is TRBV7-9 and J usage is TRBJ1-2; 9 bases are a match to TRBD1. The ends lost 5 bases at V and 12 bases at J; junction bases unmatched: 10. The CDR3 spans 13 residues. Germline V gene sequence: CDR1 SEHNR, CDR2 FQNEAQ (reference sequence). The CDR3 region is CASSRPGTGIHTF. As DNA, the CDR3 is TGTGCCAGCAGCCGTCCCGGGACAGGGATCCACACCTTC.

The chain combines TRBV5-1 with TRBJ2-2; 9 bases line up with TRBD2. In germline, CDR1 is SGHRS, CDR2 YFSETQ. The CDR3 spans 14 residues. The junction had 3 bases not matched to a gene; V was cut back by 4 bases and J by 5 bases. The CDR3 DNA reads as TGCGCCAGCAGCCCCCTAGCGGGAACCGGGGAGCTGTTTTTT. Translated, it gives CASSPLAGTGELFF.

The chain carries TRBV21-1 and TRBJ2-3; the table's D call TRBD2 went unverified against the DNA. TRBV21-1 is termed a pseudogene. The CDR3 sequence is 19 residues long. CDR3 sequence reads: CASSKVPGLAGGCTDTQYF. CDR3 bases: TGTGCCAGCAGCAAAGTTCCGGGACTAGCGGGAGGGTGCACAGATACGCAGTATTTT.

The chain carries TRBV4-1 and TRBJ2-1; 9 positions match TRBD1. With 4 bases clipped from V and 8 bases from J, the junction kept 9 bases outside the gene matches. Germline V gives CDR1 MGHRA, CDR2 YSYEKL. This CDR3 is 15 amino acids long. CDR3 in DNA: TGCGCCAGCAGCCTCGGGACAGGGAGTTTTGATGAGCAGTTCTTC. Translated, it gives CASSLGTGSFDEQFF.

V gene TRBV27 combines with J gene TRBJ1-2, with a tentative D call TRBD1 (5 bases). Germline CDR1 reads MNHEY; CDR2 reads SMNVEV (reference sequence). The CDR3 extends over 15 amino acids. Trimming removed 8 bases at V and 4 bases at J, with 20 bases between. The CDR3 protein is CASSLNRKNLYGYTF. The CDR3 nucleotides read TGTGCCAGCTCCCTCAACAGGAAAAACCTCTATGGCTACACCTTC.

The CDR3, as DNA: TGTGCCTGGACCCGGGAGCGTAGGGCTTTCTTT. Translating it yields CAWTRERRAFF. The chain uses TRBV30 and TRBJ1-1; D uncertain. This CDR3 has 11 residues. Germline V gene lookup returns CDR1 GTSNPN and CDR2 SVGIG (reference sequence). V was clipped by 4 bases and J by 11 bases, with 14 bases between them.

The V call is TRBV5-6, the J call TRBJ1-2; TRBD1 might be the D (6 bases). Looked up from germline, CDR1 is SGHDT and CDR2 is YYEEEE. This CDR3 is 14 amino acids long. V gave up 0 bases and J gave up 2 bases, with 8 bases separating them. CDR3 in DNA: TGTGCCAGCAGCTTGGTGACAGGAAACTATGGCTACACCTTC. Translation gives CASSLVTGNYGYTF. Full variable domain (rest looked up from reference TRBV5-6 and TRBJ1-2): DAGVTQSPTHLIKTRGQQVTLRCSPKSGHDTVSWYQQALGQGPQFIFQYYEEEERQRGNFPDRFSGHQFPNYSSELNVNALLLGDSALYLCASSLVTGNYGYTFGSGTRLTVV.

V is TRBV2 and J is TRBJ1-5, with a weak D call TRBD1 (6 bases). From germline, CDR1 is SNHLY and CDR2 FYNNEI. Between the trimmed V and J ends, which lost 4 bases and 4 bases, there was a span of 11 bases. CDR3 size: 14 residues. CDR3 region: CASSGTVLNQPQHF. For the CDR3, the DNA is TGTGCCAGCAGTGGGACAGTGCTTAATCAGCCCCAGCATTTT.

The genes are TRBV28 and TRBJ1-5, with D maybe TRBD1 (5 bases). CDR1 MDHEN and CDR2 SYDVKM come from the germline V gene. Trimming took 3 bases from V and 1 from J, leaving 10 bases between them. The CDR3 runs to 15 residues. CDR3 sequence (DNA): TGTGCCAGCAGTTTTTATTCAGGGAGCAATCAGCCCCAGCATTTT. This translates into CASSFYSGSNQPQHF.

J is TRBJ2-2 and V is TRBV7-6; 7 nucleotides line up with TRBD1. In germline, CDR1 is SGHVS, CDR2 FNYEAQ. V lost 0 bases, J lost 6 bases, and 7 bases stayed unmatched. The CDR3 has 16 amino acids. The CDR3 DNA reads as TGTGCCAGCAGCTTAGCGTTTACAGGGGCTTCCGGGGAGCTGTTTTTT. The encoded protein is CASSLAFTGASGELFF.

The CDR3 sequence: CASSPQLGRSLGYTF. In DNA form, the CDR3 reads TGTGCCAGCAGCCCACAGTTGGGGCGGTCCCTTGGCTACACCTTC. The gene calls are TRBV27 and TRBJ1-2; D may be TRBD1 (5 bases). Germline V gives CDR1 MNHEY, CDR2 SMNVEV (reference sequence). The CDR3 length is 15 residues. V lost 6 bases and J 7 bases, leaving 21 bases between the germline ends.